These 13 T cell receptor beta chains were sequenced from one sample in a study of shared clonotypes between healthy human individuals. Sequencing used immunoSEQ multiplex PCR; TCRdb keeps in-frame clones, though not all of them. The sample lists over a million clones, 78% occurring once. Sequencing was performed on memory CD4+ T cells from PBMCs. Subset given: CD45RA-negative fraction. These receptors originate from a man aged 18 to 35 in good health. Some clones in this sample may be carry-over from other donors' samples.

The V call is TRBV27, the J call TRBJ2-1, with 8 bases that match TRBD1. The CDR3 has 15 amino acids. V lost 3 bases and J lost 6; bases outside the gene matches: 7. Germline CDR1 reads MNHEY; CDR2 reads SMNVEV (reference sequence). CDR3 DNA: TGTGCCAGCAGTTTTTTCGGACAGGGCCGCAATGAGCAGTTCTTC. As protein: CASSFFGQGRNEQFF.

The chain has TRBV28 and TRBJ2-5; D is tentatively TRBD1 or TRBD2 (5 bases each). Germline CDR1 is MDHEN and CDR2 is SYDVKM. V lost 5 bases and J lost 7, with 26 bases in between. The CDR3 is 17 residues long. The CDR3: CASSPPPGAGPLGTQYF. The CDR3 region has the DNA TGTGCCAGCAGTCCCCCCCCCGGGGCGGGCCCATTGGGGACCCAGTACTTC. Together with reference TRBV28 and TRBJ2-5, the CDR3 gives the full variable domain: DVKVTQSSRYLVKRTGEKVFLECVQDMDHENMFWYRQDPGLGLRLIYFSYDVKMKEKGDIPEGYSVSREKKERFSLILESASTNQTSMYLCASSPPPGAGPLGTQYFGPGTRLLVL.

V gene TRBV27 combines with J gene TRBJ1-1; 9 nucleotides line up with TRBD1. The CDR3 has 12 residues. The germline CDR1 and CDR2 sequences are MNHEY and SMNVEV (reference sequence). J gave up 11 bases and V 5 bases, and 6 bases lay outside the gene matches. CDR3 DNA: TGTGCCAGCAGTACACGACAGGGGGGCGCTTTCTTT. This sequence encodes CASSTRQGGAFF.

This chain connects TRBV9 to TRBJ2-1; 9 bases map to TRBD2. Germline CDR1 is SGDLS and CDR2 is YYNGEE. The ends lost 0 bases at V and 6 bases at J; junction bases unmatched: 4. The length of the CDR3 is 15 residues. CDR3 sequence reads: CASSVDAGGPNEQFF. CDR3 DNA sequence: TGTGCCAGCAGCGTAGATGCGGGAGGGCCCAATGAGCAGTTCTTC.

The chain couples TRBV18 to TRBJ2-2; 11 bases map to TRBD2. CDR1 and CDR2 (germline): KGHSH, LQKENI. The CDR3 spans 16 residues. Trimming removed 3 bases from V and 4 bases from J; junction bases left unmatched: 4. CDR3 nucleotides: TGTGCCAGCTCACCCGGACTAGCGGGCATCACCGGGGAGCTGTTTTTT. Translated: CASSPGLAGITGELFF.

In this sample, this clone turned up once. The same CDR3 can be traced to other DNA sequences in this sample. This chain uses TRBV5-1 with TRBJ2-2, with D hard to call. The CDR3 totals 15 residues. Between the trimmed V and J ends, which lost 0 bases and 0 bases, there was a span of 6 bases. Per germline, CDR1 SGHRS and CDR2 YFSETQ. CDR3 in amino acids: CASSLERPNTGELFF. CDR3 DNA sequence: TGCGCCAGCAGCTTGGAACGGCCGAACACCGGGGAGCTGTTTTTT.

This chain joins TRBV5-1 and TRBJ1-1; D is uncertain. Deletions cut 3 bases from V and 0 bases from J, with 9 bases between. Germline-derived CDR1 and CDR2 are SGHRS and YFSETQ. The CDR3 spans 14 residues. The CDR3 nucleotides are TGCGCCAGCAGCTACCAGACTCTGAACACTGAAGCTTTCTTT. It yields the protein CASSYQTLNTEAFF.

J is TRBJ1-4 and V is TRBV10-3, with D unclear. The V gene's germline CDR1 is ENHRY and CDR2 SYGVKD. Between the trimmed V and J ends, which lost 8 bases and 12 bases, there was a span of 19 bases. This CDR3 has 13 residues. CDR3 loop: CAIAGPQAVELFF. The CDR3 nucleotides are TGTGCCATCGCCGGGCCCCAGGCCGTAGAACTGTTTTTT.

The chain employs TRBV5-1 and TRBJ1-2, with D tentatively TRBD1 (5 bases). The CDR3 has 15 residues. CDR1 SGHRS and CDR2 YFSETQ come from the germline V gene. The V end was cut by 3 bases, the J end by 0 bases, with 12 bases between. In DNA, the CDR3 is TGCGCCAGCAGCTCCGGGACCGCAACTAACTATGGCTACACCTTC. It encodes CASSSGTATNYGYTF.

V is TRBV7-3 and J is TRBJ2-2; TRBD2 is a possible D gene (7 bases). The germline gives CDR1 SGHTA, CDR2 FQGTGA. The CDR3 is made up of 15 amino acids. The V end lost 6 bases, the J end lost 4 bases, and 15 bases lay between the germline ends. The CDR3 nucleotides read TGTGCCAGCAGTGGCGGGGGCAGAGCCACCGGGGAGCTGTTTTTT. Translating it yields CASSGGGRATGELFF.

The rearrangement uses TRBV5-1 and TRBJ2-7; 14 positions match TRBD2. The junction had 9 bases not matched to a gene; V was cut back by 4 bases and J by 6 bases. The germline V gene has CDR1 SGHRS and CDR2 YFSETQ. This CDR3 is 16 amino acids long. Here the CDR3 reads CASSRFGTSGSGEQYF. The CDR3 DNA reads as TGCGCCAGCAGCCGATTTGGGACTAGCGGGAGTGGCGAGCAGTACTTC.

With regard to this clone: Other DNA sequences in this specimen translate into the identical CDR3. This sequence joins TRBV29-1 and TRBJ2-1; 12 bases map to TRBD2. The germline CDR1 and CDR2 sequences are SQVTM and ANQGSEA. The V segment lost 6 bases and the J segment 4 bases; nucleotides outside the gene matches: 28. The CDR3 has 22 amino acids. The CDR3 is CSVAVDRGTSGRLSSQYNEQFF. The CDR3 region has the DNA TGCAGCGTCGCAGTTGACAGGGGGACTAGCGGGCGTCTCTCTTCACAATACAATGAGCAGTTCTTC.

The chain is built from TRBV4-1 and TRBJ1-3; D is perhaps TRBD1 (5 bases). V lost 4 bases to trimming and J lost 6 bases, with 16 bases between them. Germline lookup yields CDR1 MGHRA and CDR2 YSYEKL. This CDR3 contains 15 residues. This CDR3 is CASSPSQTAKNTIYF. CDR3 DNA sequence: TGCGCCAGCAGCCCTAGTCAGACAGCGAAAAACACCATATATTTT.